Reported below is one TCR beta chain. TCR beta rearrangements were amplified from peripheral blood genomic DNA. A mixed TRB-A/B primer pool amplified rearranged TRB by multiplex touch-down PCR. TCRdb re-called the multiplex PCR reads with MiXCR, one entry per CDR3 protein. The table lists 10,000 to 15,000 distinct CDR3 sequences, 35% to 40% of them singletons. This sample was taken from a study of T cell repertoires in aging, cancer and after chemotherapy. About the research overall: Healthy donor repertoires were recorded over several months to years and showed clear clonal overlap.

V gave up 1 base and J gave up 5 bases, with 15 bases separating them. Germline CDR1 is SEHNR and CDR2 is FQNEAQ (reference sequence). The CDR3 spans 16 residues. Sequencing used blood. The chain couples TRBV7-9 to TRBJ1-5; D ambiguous. This clonotype was sampled from a human donor in good health. The donor label of this sample is uncertain. Written as DNA, the CDR3 is TGTGCCAGCAGCTTAGATTCGGCAGTTGCTCATCAGCCCCAGCATTTT. It is translated as CASSLDSAVAHQPQHF.